This TCR beta chain was captured by sequencing in a study of cytomegalovirus exposure and HLA in healthy donors (dated by TCRdb to about 2017). Turning to the overall study: An earlier analysis of approximately 640 of the donors reported 250 to 300 Gb of sequence data and roughly 110 million unique TCR beta sequences from about 200 million T cells. Among the roughly 410 genotyped donors, 81% belonged to the genetic ancestry cluster associated with self-reported Caucasian donors. HLA typing covered class I and class II loci at four-digit resolution. The number of donors typed differed by locus, with about 629-630 for A, B, C, DRB1 and DQB1, around 500 for DQA1, 600 to 610 for DPA1, and over 400 for DPB1. Donor age, sex, ethnicity and CMV serostatus were compiled together with the repertoire data. The study used immunosequencing to profile the T cell repertoires of 670 or so subjects and linked those repertoires to cytomegalovirus serostatus. Roughly 5 DR-DQ haplotypes were handled as single units for association and clustering because linkage in the cohort was strong. Among 300 to 450 genotyped donors of the cohort, an average of about 240,000 unique TCR beta nucleotide sequences were sequenced per donor, about a sixth of them non-productive. In addition to the first cohort of 650 to 800 subjects, a separate validation cohort of 120 different subjects was used. An earlier analysis of 587 of the donors used high-throughput TCR beta sequencing to judge whether each TCR beta V gene segment behaved as functional or pseudogenic. The study combined high-throughput TCR immunosequencing, statistical association of individual TCRs with disease status, and machine learning to predict cytomegalovirus infection status. The aim of the study was to test whether cataloging public T cell receptors could identify signatures of past pathogen exposure. Rather than using new phenotypic data, the later analysis identified candidate immune exposures from TCR beta sequences and from how often those sequences occurred across donors. Every discovery cohort repertoire had been produced on one sequencing platform. Roughly 300 gigabases of sequencing data and some 85 million unique TCR sequences were included in an early release covering about 600 HLA-typed donors. A later analysis re-analyzed previously published TCR beta repertoires from approximately 670 donors and added high-resolution HLA genotyping to study TCR occurrence patterns. A later genetic analysis took genome-wide SNP genotypes for about three fifths of the 666 donors and used that subset as a discovery cohort.

The method behind the library was the immunoSEQ multiplex PCR assay. For the multiplex PCR, a mixture combining 60 forward primers for TCR Vbeta segments and 13 reverse primers for TCR Jbeta segments was used. A multiplex PCR assay on genomic DNA amplified the CDR3 region of rearranged TCR beta genes. The amplified TCR beta libraries were sequenced on the Illumina HiSeq System as 87-base-pair reads. The paper's data handling went like this. In a later analysis, 80 million or so unique TCR beta chains were counted across the approximately 640 repertoires, and approximately 11 million of these chains were shared by at least two donors. A nearest-neighbor algorithm error-corrected the raw reads and collapsed the reads into unique sequences, merging closely related sequences to remove PCR and sequencing errors. CDR3 sequences were aligned to IMGT reference sequences to assign V, D and J gene segments. For a sequence to be retained, a match of at least six nucleotides to both a V gene segment and a J gene segment was required. Rearrangements were called productive when the CDR3 lacked stop codons and stayed in frame with V and J; all others were non-productive. Following IMGT convention, CDR3 was defined as the stretch from the second conserved V-encoded cysteine to the conserved J-encoded phenylalanine. The earlier analysis of roughly 590 of the donors excluded any sequence lacking an unambiguous match to a single V gene segment. An earlier analysis of a few hundred of the donors classified V segments as functional when productive rearrangements were above 56.7% and as segregating when the standard deviation between donors was above 5%. To diagnose cytomegalovirus status from the catalog of TCR beta chain sequences, a statistical classification framework was built. In a later analysis, V and J genes were assigned by comparing TCR nucleotide sequences against IMGT/GENE-DB human TR gene sequences. The TCRdist pipeline was used in a later analysis to assign CDR3 sequences and most-parsimonious VDJ recombination scenarios. In a later analysis, each TCR beta chain was defined by its CDR3 amino acid sequence together with its V-gene family, and reads lacking a unique V-gene family were excluded. As a way to deal with suspected cross-contamination and a sequencing artifact, a later analysis dropped 450 to 600 nucleotide sequences that were highly shared and had low generation probability. A later analysis calculated a clonal expansion index for each public chain from normalized within-repertoire ranks of inferred template counts. In a later analysis, generation probabilities were computed with a VDJ recombination model fitted to out-of-frame rearrangements, and the resulting probabilities were checked against IGoR. A later analysis scored TCR-TCR, TCR-HLA and TCR-CMV co-occurrence with hypergeometric tests, applying a repertoire-size bias correction to TCR pairs. False discovery rates were estimated in a later analysis by permuting HLA or CMV assignments 20 times. In a later analysis, co-occurring TCRs were grouped using DBSCAN, and TCRdist sequence similarity was added for clustering within HLA-allele-positive subsets. Repertoires with fewer than 30,000 or more than 120,000 public chains, plus five repertoires with anomalous nucleotide sharing, were excluded from co-occurrence clustering. TCRdb's version of the immuneACCESS table is confined to in-frame rearrangements and falls short of the full clone set. An unresolved V gene accounts for under half of the shortfall where checked; the remainder is of unknown origin. Clonal size and the V and J genes are those of that table, whereas D and trimming came from the DNA. For this sample the table gives approximately 150,000 clones, of which roughly 85% were detected only once. 1.5% to 2% of the sample is held by the ten biggest clonotypes.

In total, 600 or so healthy bone marrow donors made up the cohort. At the time of sampling, all cohort members were nominally healthy, though unrecorded immune exposures were likely present. The donor was CMV seronegative and belonged to the group of around 400 seronegative cohort members. A peripheral blood sample was collected from each donor, and TCR beta sequencing was performed on peripheral blood mononuclear cells. The Qiagen DNeasy Blood Extraction Kit was used to extract genomic DNA from the blood cell samples. General study outcomes and caveats: V-gene and J-gene trimming of TCR beta chains was associated with a missense DCLRE1C variant in a later genetic analysis, and the association was replicated in an independent cohort. The classifier was reported to diagnose cytomegalovirus status with high specificity and sensitivity in both the original cohort and the validation cohort. According to a later analysis, parvovirus B19, influenza, CMV and Epstein-Barr virus appeared linked to several top co-occurrence clusters. In a later genetic analysis, fewer N-insertions in productive TCRs were reported among donors in an Asian-associated ancestry cluster than the roughly 640-donor mean. A further reported finding was that TCR beta sequences accurately predicted the HLA-A and HLA-B alleles for most subjects in the first cohort. The 87-base-pair reads could not distinguish some IMGT-functional V segments, including TRBV6-2 and TRBV6-3, so those segments were excluded. It was suggested by the authors that the approach could potentially be generalized to other disease states and immunological phenotypes. A cluster of highly shared sequence variants was judged likely to represent a technical artifact of the sequencing pipeline. The only immune exposure information available for the cohort was CMV serostatus. In a later analysis, the rate of TCR association differed among HLA loci, with DRB1 alleles having the most associated TCRs and HLA-C alleles having the fewest. HLA typing was unavailable for some donors at each locus, so association tests used only the typed subset. In a later analysis, most CMV-associated TCR beta chains were found to appear HLA-restricted, with HLA associations seemingly driven largely by CMV exposure. Correlated functional status among segregating V segments might be attributable to linkage disequilibrium, but an unknown experimental factor could not be ruled out. A later analysis found that HLA-associated TCR beta chains were more clonally expanded and had lower generation probabilities than equally common non-associated chains. This cohort had only TCR beta chains sequenced, and the lack of alpha or paired-chain data limited which features could be detected. At a false discovery rate of 0.05, a later analysis linked about 17,000 TCR beta sequences to specific HLA alleles. Because counts were too low, roughly 17 rarely observed V segments, including chromosome 9 orphons, were left out of the earlier analysis of 500 to 650 of the donors. A few of the identified cytomegalovirus-associated TCR beta chains were confirmed in vitro to be specific for cytomegalovirus antigens. When HLA alleles, especially DR and DQ, strongly co-occurred, attributing TCR associations to individual alleles was difficult. In the study, 164 TCR beta chains were listed as associated with cytomegalovirus. The presence/absence analyses assumed that sequencing depth was roughly uniform across donors, and that assumption may not be true. Most TCR sequences were observed very rarely across donors, whereas some public TCRs were present in many individuals. Broadly in line with IMGT annotations, most TCR beta V segments showed up in productive rearrangements about 90% or about 30% of the time in an earlier analysis of about 500 of the donors.

V is trimmed back by 8 bases and J by 10 bases, and the junction contains 5 bases that no gene match accounts for. Looking up the germline V gene yields CDR1 MGHDK and CDR2 SYGVNS. The CDR3 sequence holds 12 residues, the cysteine and phenylalanine included. Only the CDR3 portion is preserved as DNA: 36 bases, with reading frame beginning at the first base. In regard to this clone: What antigen it recognizes has not been identified. No base quality values were provided; no much bigger clone lies one nucleotide off.

The TCR comes from a woman aged 30 to 39 in good health and CMV-seronegative. The rearranged segments are TRBV25-1 and TRBJ1-6, and 7 junction bases match TRBD1. Sequenced sample: PBMCs. DNA sequence: TGTGCCAGCGGGCAGGGGGACTCACCCCTCCACTTT. The resulting protein is CASGQGDSPLHF.